The next 29 T cell receptor beta chains were all read from a single sample in a study of shared clonotypes between healthy human individuals. Libraries were prepared by immunoSEQ multiplex PCR; TCRdb keeps only in-frame clonotypes and omits some of them. The top ten clones hold 0.11% to 0.15% of a sample with 2,500,000 or so clones, just over 90% of them seen once. The sample consisted of naive CD4+ T cells sorted from blood. Subset indicated: CD45RA+ positively selected. The source of these receptors is a man aged 18-30 years in good health.

The rearrangement links TRBV27 to TRBJ1-2; 7 nucleotides line up with TRBD1. The CDR3 loop spans 13 amino acids. The V gene end was trimmed by 4 bases and the J gene end by 8 bases; junction bases not matched to a gene: 7. In germline, CDR1 is MNHEY, CDR2 SMNVEV (reference sequence). DNA of the CDR3: TGTGCCAGCAGTTCAGGGGGATTAGGGGGCTACACCTTC. Translation: CASSSGGLGGYTF.

This chain connects TRBV5-8 to TRBJ2-2; D uncertain. This CDR3 comprises 15 residues. The germline V and J ends were trimmed by 4 bases and 0 bases, with 10 bases remaining between them. CDR1 is SGHTS, CDR2 YDEGEE, per germline. The CDR3, as DNA: TGTGCCAGCAGCGCGGACGGGCCGAACACCGGGGAGCTGTTTTTT. Its protein is CASSADGPNTGELFF.

The V call is TRBV19, the J call TRBJ2-3; TRBD1 agrees at 9 bases. The germline V gene encodes CDR1 LNHDA and CDR2 SQIVND (reference sequence). CDR3 length: 15 residues. Trimming at V came to 4 bases and at J to 0 bases, leaving 2 bases not matched to a gene. CDR3 DNA sequence: TGTGCCAGTAGTAGGGACAGGGAGAGCACAGATACGCAGTATTTT. As protein: CASSRDRESTDTQYF. Using reference TRBV19 and TRBJ2-3 for the parts outside the CDR3, the full variable domain is DGGITQSPKYLFRKEGQNVTLSCEQNLNHDAMYWYRQDPGQGLRLIYYSQIVNDFQKGDIAEGYSVSREKKESFPLTVTSAQKNPTAFYLCASSRDRESTDTQYFGPGTRLTVL.

This clone was seen a handful of times. The chain employs TRBV4-1 and TRBJ1-6; 9 nucleotides align to TRBD1. Looked up from germline, CDR1 is MGHRA and CDR2 is YSYEKL. The CDR3 contains 16 residues. Trimming removed 3 bases from V and 7 bases from J; junction bases left unmatched: 7. The CDR3 loop is CASSHVGQGFNSPLHF. The CDR3 coding sequence is TGCGCCAGCAGCCATGTTGGACAGGGGTTCAATTCACCCCTCCACTTT.

The CDR3 sequence: CASSQLAGAYEQYF. CDR3 in DNA: TGTGCCAGCAGCCAACTAGCGGGAGCCTACGAGCAGTACTTC. The rearrangement uses TRBV6-5 and TRBJ2-7; 11 nucleotides match TRBD2. The CDR3 is 14 residues long. V lost 6 bases, J lost 2 bases, and 3 bases stayed unmatched. The germline gives CDR1 MNHEY, CDR2 SVGAGI.

The genes are TRBV25-1 and TRBJ2-7; 7 nucleotides align to TRBD1. With 8 bases clipped from V and 4 bases from J, the junction kept 8 bases outside the gene matches. The CDR3 has 13 residues. The germline CDR1 and CDR2 sequences are MGHDK and SYGVNS. The CDR3 DNA follows: TGTGCCAGCCGACCCTCAGGGGGATACGAGCAGTACTTC. This sequence encodes CASRPSGGYEQYF.

The CDR3 DNA is TGTGCCACCGCGGGGGGTGGATACACCGGGGAGCTGTTTTTT. It specifies CATAGGGYTGELFF. The genes are TRBV28 and TRBJ2-2, with 8 bases fitting TRBD2. With 10 bases clipped from V and 3 bases from J, the junction kept 7 bases outside the gene matches. Germline loops: CDR1 MDHEN, CDR2 SYDVKM. This CDR3 contains 14 residues.

This chain links TRBV6-5 with TRBJ2-5; TRBD2 matches at 11 bases. After removal of 6 bases from V and 1 base from J, the junction contained 4 bases not matched to a gene. Germline CDR1 reads MNHEY; CDR2 reads SVGAGI. CDR3 length equals 15 residues. CDR3 in amino acids: CASRSSGGTQETQYF. In nucleotides, the CDR3 is TGTGCCAGCAGGTCTAGCGGGGGGACCCAAGAGACCCAGTACTTC.

The chain combines TRBV9 with TRBJ2-3; 7 positions agree with TRBD1. This CDR3 region has 15 residues. Looked up from germline, CDR1 is SGDLS and CDR2 is YYNGEE. Germline trimming cut 4 bases from V and 1 base from J; bases unmatched to any gene: 6. CDR3 nucleotides: TGTGCCAGCAGCCTTTTCACAGGGGGCACAGATACGCAGTATTTT. Residues: CASSLFTGGTDTQYF.

This chain joins TRBV7-2 and TRBJ2-5; no clear D. Germline loops: CDR1 SGHTA, CDR2 FQGNSA. This CDR3 has 15 amino acids. Trimming stripped 3 bases from V and 4 bases from J, with 15 bases between. In DNA form, the CDR3 reads TGTGCCAGCAGCTTTAGTCAGACCATCACAGAGACCCAGTACTTC. Protein product: CASSFSQTITETQYF.

This clone showed up just once. The rearrangement links TRBV5-1 to TRBJ1-2; unclear D gene. Germline V gene data show CDR1 as SGHRS and CDR2 as YFSETQ. V was shortened by 4 bases and J by 2 bases, with 3 bases between the two germline ends. There are 11 residues in the CDR3. CDR3 residues: CASSGNYGYTF. Written as DNA, the CDR3 is TGCGCCAGCAGCGGAAACTATGGCTACACCTTC.

In DNA, the CDR3 is TGTGCCAGCAGGAAACTGTTCGGGACAGGGCCCTTGGGGGAGCTGTTTTTT. Translation: CASRKLFGTGPLGELFF. The chain is built from TRBV5-8 and TRBJ2-2; 9 positions agree with TRBD1. Trimming took 5 bases from V and 8 from J; bases not matched to a gene: 16. The CDR3 has 17 amino acids. Germline V gives CDR1 SGHTS, CDR2 YDEGEE.

The table lists this clone with a count of one. This may stem from a read error, because a much larger clone lies one nucleotide away. The genes are TRBV5-4 and TRBJ2-2; no reliable D call. Deletions cut 4 bases from V and 3 bases from J, with 4 bases between. The CDR3 runs 12 residues. Germline V gene sequence: CDR1 SGHNT, CDR2 YYREEE (reference sequence). CDR3 residues: CASSRDTGELFF. The DNA of the CDR3 is TGTGCCAGCAGCCGGGACACCGGGGAGCTGTTTTTT.

The chain carries TRBV5-1 and TRBJ1-1; 8 positions agree with TRBD1. The CDR3 sequence is 16 residues long. Germline CDR1 and CDR2: SGHRS and YFSETQ. The V segment lost 3 bases and the J segment 2 bases; nucleotides outside the gene matches: 9. This CDR3 reads CASSSPRTGLNTEAFF. The CDR3 nucleotides read TGCGCCAGCAGCTCACCACGGACAGGGTTAAACACTGAAGCTTTCTTT.

This clone occurred once. This rearrangement joins TRBV6-5 to TRBJ2-5; 9 bases agree with TRBD1. Germline values: CDR1 MNHEY, CDR2 SVGAGI. Losses at the gene ends were 7 bases for V and 2 bases for J; bases not matched to a gene: 8. This CDR3 spans 15 amino acids. This CDR3 reads CASNDRGGQQETQYF. CDR3 in DNA: TGTGCCAGCAACGACAGGGGGGGGCAACAAGAGACCCAGTACTTC.

The chain is built from TRBV19 and TRBJ2-1; 13 nucleotides line up with TRBD2. Looked up from germline, CDR1 is LNHDA and CDR2 is SQIVND (reference sequence). The V gene end was trimmed by 5 bases and the J gene end by 7 bases; junction bases not matched to a gene: 5. The CDR3 is 15 amino acids. Here the CDR3 reads CASSHPGLAGNEQFF. In nucleotides, the CDR3 is TGTGCCAGTAGTCACCCGGGACTAGCGGGAAATGAGCAGTTCTTC.

V is TRBV9 and J is TRBJ2-7, with 11 bases aligning to TRBD1. Per the germline V gene, CDR1 is SGDLS and CDR2 is YYNGEE. This CDR3 is 16 amino acids long. V lost 4 bases and J lost 1; bases outside the gene matches: 7. The CDR3 protein is CASSRLGTGGSYEQYF. The CDR3, as DNA: TGTGCCAGCAGCAGATTGGGGACAGGGGGTTCCTACGAGCAGTACTTC.

The chain links TRBV7-9 to TRBJ2-3; TRBD2 matches 9 bases. The CDR3 loop spans 18 amino acids. Germline V gives CDR1 SEHNR, CDR2 FQNEAQ (reference sequence). With 0 bases clipped from V and 5 bases from J, the junction kept 12 bases outside the gene matches. The CDR3 here is CASSLAPLGRGGLDTQYF. The CDR3 bases are TGTGCCAGCAGCTTAGCTCCTTTAGGGCGGGGGGGCTTAGATACGCAGTATTTT.

The rearrangement joins TRBV18 to TRBJ2-7; TRBD2 agrees at 10 bases. In germline, CDR1 is KGHSH, CDR2 LQKENI. V lost 6 bases and J lost 3; bases outside the gene matches: 5. This CDR3 is 14 amino acids long. CDR3 amino acids: CASSPSGGLYEQYF. The CDR3 DNA follows: TGTGCCAGCTCCCCTAGCGGGGGCCTCTACGAGCAGTACTTC.

The J gene is TRBJ1-3, the V gene TRBV20-1, with no clear D. This CDR3 has 11 amino acids. CDR1 and CDR2 from the germline V gene are DFQATT and SNEGSKA (reference sequence). The germline V and J ends were trimmed by 3 bases and 5 bases, with 5 bases remaining between them. The CDR3 reads CSASQRNTIYF. CDR3 coding DNA: TGCAGTGCTAGCCAGAGAAACACCATATATTTT.

A note on this clone: Other nucleotide sequences from this sample produce the same CDR3. The chain has TRBV18 and TRBJ2-7, with a possible D match to TRBD2 (5 bases). The CDR3 contains 13 residues. Germline V lookup: CDR1 KGHSH, CDR2 LQKENI. The V end lost 0 bases, the J end lost 4 bases, and 7 bases lay between the germline ends. The CDR3 sequence: CASSPPGDYEQYF. The CDR3 DNA follows: TGTGCCAGCTCACCACCCGGGGATTACGAGCAGTACTTC.

V and J are TRBV7-6 and TRBJ1-4, with TRBD1 identical over 10 bases. CDR1 is SGHVS and CDR2 is FNYEAQ in the germline V gene. The CDR3 sequence is 13 residues long. With V trimmed by 5 bases and J by 8 bases, 2 bases remained unmatched. The CDR3 reads CASSRDRGEKLFF. CDR3 nucleotide sequence: TGTGCCAGCAGCCGGGACAGGGGAGAAAAACTGTTTTTT.

This clone was counted a few times. The chain couples TRBV7-6 to TRBJ1-5; a weak D match, TRBD1 (5 bases). Looked up from germline, CDR1 is SGHVS and CDR2 is FNYEAQ. With 6 bases removed from V and 6 bases from J, the gap between germline ends came to 12 bases. CDR3 length equals 13 residues. This CDR3 is CASSEQRGQPQHF. The CDR3 DNA sequence: TGTGCCAGCAGTGAACAAAGGGGTCAGCCCCAGCATTTT. Looking up the rest from reference TRBV7-6 and TRBJ1-5 gives the full variable domain: GAGVSQSPRYKVTKRGQDVALRCDPISGHVSLYWYRQALGQGPEFLTYFNYEAQQDKSGLPNDRFSAERPEGSISTLTIQRTEQRDSAMYRCASSEQRGQPQHFGDGTRLSIL.

The chain couples TRBV5-4 to TRBJ1-2; possible D gene TRBD1, 5 bases. Germline V lookup: CDR1 SGHNT, CDR2 YYREEE (reference sequence). V was cut by 7 bases and J by 3 bases, with 16 bases left in between. The length of the CDR3 is 14 residues. Written as DNA, the CDR3 is TGTGCCAGCTCGTCCTGGGGCTTGGACTATGGCTACACCTTC. Its protein product is CASSSWGLDYGYTF.

V gene TRBV4-2 combines with J gene TRBJ2-5, with D tentatively TRBD2 (6 bases). The closer fit of TRBJ2-7 to the DNA end suggests the J call may be wrong. The germline V gene encodes CDR1 LGHNA and CDR2 YNFKEQ. CDR3 length: 14 amino acids. The CDR3 region has the DNA TGTGCCAGCAGCCAGGAGGAGGGTAACTACGAGCAGTACTTC. This gives the protein CASSQEEGNYEQYF.

The genes are TRBV5-1 and TRBJ1-4; TRBD1 matches 8 bases. With 3 bases clipped from V and 5 bases from J, the junction kept 0 bases outside the gene matches. Germline CDR1 and CDR2: SGHRS and YFSETQ. The CDR3 contains 13 residues. As DNA, the CDR3 is TGCGCCAGCAGCTGGGACAGGAATGAAAAACTGTTTTTT. This gives the protein CASSWDRNEKLFF.

As regards this clone: The sample carries other DNA sequences with the same CDR3. The chain links TRBV5-1 to TRBJ1-3; D is undetermined. The CDR3 consists of 15 residues. V was cut by 0 bases and J by 4 bases, with 11 bases left in between. Germline V gene sequence: CDR1 SGHRS, CDR2 YFSETQ. The CDR3: CASSLDPGNGNTIYF. CDR3 sequence (DNA): TGCGCCAGCAGCTTGGATCCTGGGAACGGAAACACCATATATTTT. Together with reference TRBV5-1 and TRBJ1-3, the CDR3 gives the full variable domain: KAGVTQTPRYLIKTRGQQVTLSCSPISGHRSVSWYQQTPGQGLQFLFEYFSETQRNKGNFPGRFSGRQFSNSRSEMNVSTLELGDSALYLCASSLDPGNGNTIYFGEGSWLTVV.

This rearrangement joins TRBV6-5 to TRBJ2-1, with D unclear. CDR3 length: 15 residues. Deletions cut 5 bases from V and 5 bases from J, with 16 bases between. Germline V CDR1 and CDR2: MNHEY, SVGAGI. The CDR3 spells CASSVGGKKDNEQFF. For the CDR3, the DNA is TGTGCCAGCAGTGTTGGCGGAAAAAAAGACAATGAGCAGTTCTTC.

This rearrangement joins TRBV7-2 to TRBJ1-6; weak D call: TRBD1 (5 bases). V was trimmed by 1 base and J by 4 bases, leaving 8 bases between them. CDR1 is SGHTA and CDR2 is FQGNSA in the germline V gene. This CDR3 contains 15 residues. The CDR3 sequence: CASSLGGEYNSPLHF. The CDR3, as DNA: TGTGCCAGCAGCTTAGGAGGGGAGTATAATTCACCCCTCCACTTT.